The next 18 T cell receptor beta chains were all read from a single sample in a study of blood T cell repertoires in COVID-19. The assay was immunoSEQ multiplex PCR, and TCRdb's table has in-frame clones only and misses some. Among approximately 300,000 clones, 87% were seen once, and the ten largest hold about 5.2%. What was sequenced was PBMCs or T cells enriched from blood (not recorded which). The receptor source for this set is a woman aged 25 to 45 who had recovered from COVID-19.

The chain employs TRBV28 and TRBJ1-2; D not certain. The ends were cut back, 1 base at V and 3 bases at J, with 21 bases in the middle. Germline V gene data show CDR1 as MDHEN and CDR2 as SYDVKM. The CDR3 is made up of 18 amino acids. Here the CDR3 DNA reads TGTGCCAGCAGTTTATACGGGGATCTCTTTAGGCCTGACTATGGCTACACCTTC. Protein: CASSLYGDLFRPDYGYTF.

This chain uses TRBV7-2 with TRBJ1-2; no reliable D call. CDR1 is SGHTA and CDR2 is FQGNSA in the germline V gene. The CDR3 runs to 13 residues. V lost 1 base, J lost 4 bases, and 7 bases lay in between. Written as DNA, the CDR3 is TGTGCCAGCAGCTTAGGACTGGCCTATGGCTACACCTTC. It is translated as CASSLGLAYGYTF.

The rearrangement uses TRBV19 and TRBJ1-3; unclear D gene. Germline CDR1 is LNHDA and CDR2 is SQIVND (reference sequence). The CDR3 consists of 14 residues. The V end lost 5 bases, the J end lost 0 bases, and 8 bases lay between the germline ends. The CDR3 sequence is CASSSQVSGNTIYF. The CDR3 DNA reads as TGTGCCAGTAGTTCCCAGGTCTCTGGAAACACCATATATTTT.

V gene TRBV14 combines with J gene TRBJ1-6; possibly TRBD1 for D (6 bases). CDR1 SGHDN and CDR2 FVKESK come from the germline V gene. The CDR3 totals 15 residues. V gave up 6 bases and J gave up 5 bases, with 14 bases separating them. CDR3 nucleotide sequence: TGTGCCAGCAGTGGCCGAGGACAGCATAATTCACCCCTCCACTTT. Residues: CASSGRGQHNSPLHF.

This chain connects TRBV28 to TRBJ2-7; 7 nucleotides align to TRBD1. CDR3 length: 15 amino acids. V shed 4 bases, J shed 7 bases, and the junction held 13 bases outside the gene matches. Germline CDR1 reads MDHEN; CDR2 reads SYDVKM. Written as DNA, the CDR3 is TGTGCCAGCAGTTCCTTCTGGGCAGGGGGTCAGGAGCAGTACTTC. It translates to CASSSFWAGGQEQYF.

Written as DNA, the CDR3 is TGTGCCAGCAGCACCCAAGCGGGGGCCCTGAACACTGAAGCTTTCTTT. This encodes CASSTQAGALNTEAFF. The J gene is TRBJ1-1, the V gene TRBV11-2; tentative D call: TRBD1 (6 bases). The CDR3 loop spans 16 amino acids. CDR1 SGHAT and CDR2 FQNNGV come from the germline V gene. Trimming pared 5 bases from V and 0 bases from J, leaving 16 bases between.

This clone has just a few counts. This sequence joins TRBV7-2 and TRBJ2-2, with a weak D call TRBD2 (5 bases). CDR1 is SGHTA, CDR2 FQGNSA, per germline. The CDR3 contains 15 residues. V dropped 0 bases and J dropped 5 bases, with 10 bases sitting between them. This CDR3 is CASSLAGPGTGELFF. The CDR3 region has the DNA TGTGCCAGCAGCTTAGCGGGCCCGGGGACCGGGGAGCTGTTTTTT.

The rearrangement uses TRBV5-1 and TRBJ2-2; the D is unclear. V lost 2 bases, J lost 1 base, and 6 bases lay in between. CDR1 is SGHRS and CDR2 is YFSETQ in the germline V gene. The CDR3 extends over 14 amino acids. The CDR3 sequence: CASSFTENTGELFF. Written as DNA, the CDR3 is TGCGCCAGCAGCTTCACAGAGAACACCGGGGAGCTGTTTTTT. Full variable domain (remainder filled in from reference TRBV5-1 and TRBJ2-2): KAGVTQTPRYLIKTRGQQVTLSCSPISGHRSVSWYQQTPGQGLQFLFEYFSETQRNKGNFPGRFSGRQFSNSRSEMNVSTLELGDSALYLCASSFTENTGELFFGEGSRLTVL.

The CDR3 DNA reads TGTGCCAGCTCGAGAAGGGACAGGGCCTACGAGCAGTACTTC. The encoded protein is CASSRRDRAYEQYF. V is TRBV18 and J is TRBJ2-7, with TRBD1 matching 9 bases. The CDR3 has 14 amino acids. CDR1 is KGHSH, CDR2 LQKENI, per germline. Trimming removed 6 bases from V and 2 bases from J; junction bases left unmatched: 5. The complete variable domain, with remaining parts taken from reference TRBV18 and TRBJ2-7, reads NAGVMQNPRHLVRRRGQEARLRCSPMKGHSHVYWYRQLPEEGLKFMVYLQKENIIDESGMPKERFSAEFPKEGPSILRIQQVVRGDSAAYFCASSRRDRAYEQYFGPGTRLTVT.

The rearrangement links TRBV7-8 to TRBJ2-7; D may be TRBD2 (6 bases). Germline CDR1 is SGHVS and CDR2 is FQNEAQ. The CDR3 spans 15 residues. V lost 1 base, J lost 6 bases, and 16 bases lay in between. The CDR3 DNA sequence: TGTGCCAGCAGCTTAGGACTAGATCCACCCCTCGAGCAGTACTTC. Encoded protein: CASSLGLDPPLEQYF.

This clone has more than one count but fewer than ten. This sample also contains other DNA sequences that code for the same CDR3. The chain combines TRBV7-9 with TRBJ1-1; D is ambiguous. The length of the CDR3 is 13 residues. Trimming left V 5 bases short and J 1 base short, with 8 bases between. CDR1 and CDR2 from the germline V gene are SEHNR and FQNEAQ (reference sequence). The CDR3 loop is CASSPSGNTEAFF. CDR3 nucleotide sequence: TGTGCCAGCAGCCCCTCAGGGAACACTGAAGCTTTCTTT.

The table lists this clone with a count of one. The gene calls are TRBV2 and TRBJ2-2; D is unresolved. The CDR3 covers 14 residues. Germline CDR1 SNHLY, CDR2 FYNNEI. V lost 6 bases and J 6 bases, leaving 14 bases between the germline ends. The CDR3 loop is CASSEILSAGELFF. The DNA of the CDR3 is TGTGCCAGCAGCGAAATTCTATCGGCCGGGGAGCTGTTTTTT.

This chain links TRBV4-2 with TRBJ1-1; D remains unclear. The CDR3 has 12 amino acids. The germline V and J ends were trimmed by 4 bases and 4 bases, with 7 bases remaining between them. Germline values: CDR1 LGHNA, CDR2 YNFKEQ. CDR3: CASSLDFTEAFF. The DNA for the CDR3 is TGTGCCAGCAGCCTAGACTTCACTGAAGCTTTCTTT.

The chain recombines TRBV9 with TRBJ2-1; D remains unclear. Trimming removed 4 bases at V and 5 bases at J, with 10 bases between. The germline gives CDR1 SGDLS, CDR2 YYNGEE. The CDR3 consists of 13 residues. The CDR3 reads CASSTTRDNEQFF. As DNA, the CDR3 is TGTGCCAGCAGCACGACTCGAGACAATGAGCAGTTCTTC.

The chain combines TRBV18 with TRBJ1-5; 10 nucleotides line up with TRBD1. The CDR3 runs 15 residues. V shed 2 bases, J shed 6 bases, and the junction held 4 bases outside the gene matches. Per the germline V gene, CDR1 is KGHSH and CDR2 is LQKENI. The CDR3 sequence is CASSPGQGVIQPQHF. The DNA of the CDR3 is TGTGCCAGCTCACCAGGACAGGGGGTGATTCAGCCCCAGCATTTT.

The table lists this clone with a count of one. This chain connects TRBV9 to TRBJ2-1; TRBD1 matches 7 bases. Germline V lookup: CDR1 SGDLS, CDR2 YYNGEE. The CDR3 covers 15 residues. With V trimmed by 0 bases and J by 2 bases, 2 bases remained unmatched. This CDR3 reads CASSVGGGAYNEQFF. The CDR3 nucleotides read TGTGCCAGCAGCGTAGGAGGGGGCGCCTACAATGAGCAGTTCTTC.

This chain uses TRBV12-3 or TRBV12-4 with TRBJ2-2; 8 bases align to TRBD1. This CDR3 is 13 amino acids long. With V trimmed by 6 bases and J by 7 bases, 4 bases remained unmatched. CDR3 DNA: TGTGCCAGCAGCCTTACAGGGGGCGGGGAGCTGTTTTTT. Residues: CASSLTGGGELFF.

CDR3 residues: CASSRRDIVREKLFF. In nucleotides, the CDR3 is TGTGCCAGCAGCCGCCGGGACATCGTCCGTGAAAAACTGTTTTTT. The V gene is TRBV4-2, the J gene TRBJ1-4; D perhaps matches TRBD1 (6 bases). The CDR3 has 15 residues. Trimming stripped 4 bases from V and 7 bases from J, with 16 bases between. CDR1 is LGHNA and CDR2 is YNFKEQ in the germline V gene.